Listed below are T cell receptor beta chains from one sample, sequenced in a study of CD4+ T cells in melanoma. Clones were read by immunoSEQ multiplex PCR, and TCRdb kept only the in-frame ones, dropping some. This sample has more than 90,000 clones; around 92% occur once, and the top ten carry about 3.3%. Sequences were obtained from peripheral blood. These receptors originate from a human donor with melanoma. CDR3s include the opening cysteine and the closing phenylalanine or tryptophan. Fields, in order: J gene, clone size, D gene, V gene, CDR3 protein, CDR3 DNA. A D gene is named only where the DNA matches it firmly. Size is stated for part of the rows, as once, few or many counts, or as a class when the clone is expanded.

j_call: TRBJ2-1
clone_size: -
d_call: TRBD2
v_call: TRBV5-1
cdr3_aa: CASSETSGRSGEQFF
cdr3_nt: TGCGCCAGCAGCGAGACTAGCGGGAGGTCGGGGGAGCAGTTCTTC

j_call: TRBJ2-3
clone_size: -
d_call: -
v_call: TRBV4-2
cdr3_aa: CASSQGRGRSTDTQYF
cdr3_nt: TGTGCCAGCAGCCAAGGGAGGGGACGTAGCACAGATACGCAGTATTTT

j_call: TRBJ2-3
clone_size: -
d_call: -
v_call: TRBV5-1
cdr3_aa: CASSLVEGVDTQYF
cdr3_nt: TGCGCCAGCAGCTTGGTTGAGGGTGTAGATACGCAGTATTTT

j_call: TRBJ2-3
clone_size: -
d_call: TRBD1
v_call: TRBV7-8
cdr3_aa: CASSPTGNTDTQYF
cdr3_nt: TGTGCCAGCAGCCCGACAGGGAACACAGATACGCAGTATTTT

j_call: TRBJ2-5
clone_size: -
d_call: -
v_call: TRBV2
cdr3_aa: CASTPDYFQETQYF
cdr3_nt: TGTGCCAGTACTCCAGACTACTTCCAAGAGACCCAGTACTTC

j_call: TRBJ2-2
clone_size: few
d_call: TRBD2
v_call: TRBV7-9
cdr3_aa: CASSLVAGELIGELFF
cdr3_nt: TGTGCCAGCAGCTTAGTAGCGGGAGAACTTATCGGGGAGCTGTTTTTT

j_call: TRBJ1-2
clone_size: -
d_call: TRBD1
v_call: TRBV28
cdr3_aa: CASSLTGGDPIYGYTF
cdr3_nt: TGTGCCAGCAGTTTGACAGGGGGCGACCCTATCTATGGCTACACCTTC

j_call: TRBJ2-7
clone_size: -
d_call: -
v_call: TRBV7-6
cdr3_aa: CASSLDNYEQYF
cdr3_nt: TGTGCCAGCAGCTTAGACAACTACGAGCAGTACTTC

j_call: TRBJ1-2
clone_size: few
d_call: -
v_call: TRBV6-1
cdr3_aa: CASSAGANYGYTF
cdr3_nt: TGTGCCAGCAGTGCAGGAGCTAACTATGGCTACACCTTC

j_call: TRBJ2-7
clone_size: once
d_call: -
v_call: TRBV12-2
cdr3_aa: CASRLFPRAVYEQYF
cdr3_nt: TGTGCAAGTCGCTTATTCCCCCGGGCCGTCTACGAGCAGTACTTC

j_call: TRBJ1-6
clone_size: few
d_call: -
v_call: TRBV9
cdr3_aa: CASSFTGESPLHF
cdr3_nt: TGTGCCAGCAGCTTCACAGGAGAATCACCCCTCCACTTT

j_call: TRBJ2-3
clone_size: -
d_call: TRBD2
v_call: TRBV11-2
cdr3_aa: CASSGRLAGKSTDTQYF
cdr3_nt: TGTGCCAGCAGCGGGCGACTAGCGGGAAAAAGCACAGATACGCAGTATTTT

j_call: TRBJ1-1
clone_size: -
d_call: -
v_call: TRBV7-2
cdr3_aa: CASSLTGADTEAFF
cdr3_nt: TGTGCCAGCAGCTTAACGGGGGCGGACACTGAAGCTTTCTTT

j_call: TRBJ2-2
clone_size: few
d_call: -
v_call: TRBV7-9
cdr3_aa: CASSPQVGTGELFF
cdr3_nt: TGTGCCAGCAGCCCCCAGGTGGGCACCGGGGAGCTGTTTTTT

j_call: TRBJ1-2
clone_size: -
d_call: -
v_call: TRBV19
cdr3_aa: CASSIATTDSAYGYTF
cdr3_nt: TGTGCCAGTAGTATAGCAACTACTGACAGTGCCTATGGCTACACCTTC

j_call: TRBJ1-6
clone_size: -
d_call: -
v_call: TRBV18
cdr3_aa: CASSRSAVSDSYNSPLHF
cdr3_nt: TGTGCCAGCTCACGATCCGCCGTTTCGGACTCCTATAATTCACCCCTCCACTTT

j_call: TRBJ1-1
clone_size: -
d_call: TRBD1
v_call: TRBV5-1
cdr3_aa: CASSFGQGGTEAFF
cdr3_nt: TGCGCCAGCAGCTTCGGACAGGGCGGGACTGAAGCTTTCTTT

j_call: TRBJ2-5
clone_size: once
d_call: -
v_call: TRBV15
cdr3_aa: CATSRDQGRGAQYF
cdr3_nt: TGTGCCACCAGCAGAGATCAGGGGAGGGGGGCCCAGTACTTC

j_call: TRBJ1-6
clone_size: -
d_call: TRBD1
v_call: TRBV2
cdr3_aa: CASMGQYNSPLHF
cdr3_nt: TGTGCCAGCATGGGACAGTATAATTCACCCCTCCACTTT

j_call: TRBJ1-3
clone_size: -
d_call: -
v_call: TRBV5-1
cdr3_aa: CASSLGPQGSGNTIYF
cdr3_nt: TGCGCCAGCAGCTTGGGTCCGCAGGGTTCTGGAAACACCATATATTTT

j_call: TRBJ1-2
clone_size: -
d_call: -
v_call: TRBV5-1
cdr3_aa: CASSLTGVGPSNYGYTF
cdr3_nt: TGCGCCAGCAGCTTAACAGGAGTAGGTCCCTCTAACTATGGCTACACCTTC

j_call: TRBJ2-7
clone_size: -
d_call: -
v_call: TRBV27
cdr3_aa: CASTTREKGSYEQYF
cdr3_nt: TGTGCCAGCACTACCCGGGAAAAAGGCTCCTACGAGCAGTACTTC

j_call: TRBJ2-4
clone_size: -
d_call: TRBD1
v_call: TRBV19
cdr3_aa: CASSGTGGAKNIQYF
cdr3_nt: TGTGCCAGTAGTGGGACAGGGGGAGCCAAAAACATTCAGTACTTC

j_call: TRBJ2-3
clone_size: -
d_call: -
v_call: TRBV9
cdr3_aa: CASSVKGPDTQYF
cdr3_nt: TGTGCCAGCAGCGTAAAAGGACCAGATACGCAGTATTTT

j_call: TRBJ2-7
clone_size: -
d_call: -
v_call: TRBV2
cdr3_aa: CASSALLLGFEQYF
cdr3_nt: TGTGCCAGCAGTGCCTTACTTTTAGGGTTCGAGCAGTACTTC

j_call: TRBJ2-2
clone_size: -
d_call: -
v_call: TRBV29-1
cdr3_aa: CSVKEANTGELFF
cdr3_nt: TGCAGCGTTAAGGAGGCGAACACCGGGGAGCTGTTTTTT

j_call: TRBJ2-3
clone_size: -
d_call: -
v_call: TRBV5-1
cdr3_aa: CASSLARQGWSDTQYF
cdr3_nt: TGCGCCAGCAGCTTGGCACGCCAGGGGTGGTCAGATACGCAGTATTTT

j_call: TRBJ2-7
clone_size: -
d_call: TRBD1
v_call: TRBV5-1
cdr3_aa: CASSSHGTAYEQYF
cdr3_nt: TGCGCCAGCAGCTCGCACGGGACAGCCTACGAGCAGTACTTC

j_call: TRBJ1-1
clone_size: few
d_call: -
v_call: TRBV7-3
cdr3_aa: CASSLNPGMNTEAFF
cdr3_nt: TGTGCCAGCAGCTTAAATCCAGGGATGAACACTGAAGCTTTCTTT

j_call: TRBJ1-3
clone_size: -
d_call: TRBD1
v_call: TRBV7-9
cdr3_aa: CASTERGQNPGNTIYF
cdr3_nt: TGTGCCAGCACGGAGCGGGGACAGAATCCTGGAAACACCATATATTTT

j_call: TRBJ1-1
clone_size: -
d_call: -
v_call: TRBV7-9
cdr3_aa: CASTPPVTNTEAFF
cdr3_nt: TGTGCCAGCACGCCTCCTGTCACGAACACTGAAGCTTTCTTT

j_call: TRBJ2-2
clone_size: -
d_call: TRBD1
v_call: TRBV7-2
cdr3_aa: CASSQRTGGASTGELFF
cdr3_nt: TGTGCCAGCAGCCAGCGGACAGGGGGCGCTAGCACCGGGGAGCTGTTTTTT

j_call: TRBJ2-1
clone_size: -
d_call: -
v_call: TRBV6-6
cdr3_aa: CASSYPFGLVGNEQFF
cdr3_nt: TGTGCCAGCAGTTACCCATTCGGACTCGTGGGTAATGAGCAGTTCTTC

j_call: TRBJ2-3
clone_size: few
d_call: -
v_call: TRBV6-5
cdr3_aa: CASTSSYSTDTQYF
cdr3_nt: TGTGCCAGCACAAGTAGTTATAGCACAGATACGCAGTATTTT

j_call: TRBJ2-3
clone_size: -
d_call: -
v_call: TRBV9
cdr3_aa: CASRGLTDTQYF
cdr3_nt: TGTGCCAGCAGGGGGCTAACAGATACGCAGTATTTT

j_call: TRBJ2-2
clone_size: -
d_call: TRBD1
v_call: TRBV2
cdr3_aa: CARKSPGQENTGELFF
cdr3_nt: TGTGCCAGAAAATCACCGGGACAGGAGAACACCGGGGAGCTGTTTTTT

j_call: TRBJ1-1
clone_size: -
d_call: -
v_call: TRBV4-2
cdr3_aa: CASSLDRRTEAFF
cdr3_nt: TGTGCCAGCAGCCTGGACAGAAGAACTGAAGCTTTCTTT

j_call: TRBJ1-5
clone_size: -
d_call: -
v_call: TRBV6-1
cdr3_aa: CASSGSSPQHF
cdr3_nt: TGTGCCAGCAGTGGTAGTTCTCCCCAGCATTTT

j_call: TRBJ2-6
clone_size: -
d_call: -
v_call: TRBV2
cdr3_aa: CASSPRRSSGANVLTF
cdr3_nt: TGTGCCAGCAGTCCCAGACGGTCTTCTGGGGCCAACGTCCTGACTTTC

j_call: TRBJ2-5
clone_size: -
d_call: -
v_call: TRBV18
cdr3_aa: CASSWDTQETQYF
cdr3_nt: TGTGCCAGCTCATGGGACACCCAAGAGACCCAGTACTTC

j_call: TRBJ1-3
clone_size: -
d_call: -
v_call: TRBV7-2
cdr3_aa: CASSLLNSGNTIYF
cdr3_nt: TGTGCCAGCAGCCTGCTGAACTCTGGAAACACCATATATTTT

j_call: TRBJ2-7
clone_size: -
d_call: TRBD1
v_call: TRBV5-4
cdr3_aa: CASSLGETGDEQYF
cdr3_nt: TGTGCCAGCAGCTTGGGTGAGACAGGGGACGAGCAGTACTTC

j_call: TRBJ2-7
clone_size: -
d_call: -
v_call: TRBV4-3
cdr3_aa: CASSQDRGRASGYEQYF
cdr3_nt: TGCGCCAGCAGCCAAGATAGGGGCAGGGCGTCTGGCTACGAGCAGTACTTC

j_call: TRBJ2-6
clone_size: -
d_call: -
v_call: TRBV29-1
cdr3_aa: CSVGEAGANVLTF
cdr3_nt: TGCAGCGTCGGGGAGGCTGGGGCCAACGTCCTGACTTTC

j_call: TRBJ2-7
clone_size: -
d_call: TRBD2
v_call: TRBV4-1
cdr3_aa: CASSQPSGRSYEQYF
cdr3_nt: TGCGCCAGCAGCCAGCCTAGCGGGAGGTCCTACGAGCAGTACTTC

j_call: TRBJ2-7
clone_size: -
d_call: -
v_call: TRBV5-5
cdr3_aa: CASSLGAYEQYF
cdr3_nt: TGTGCCAGCAGCTTGGGTGCCTACGAGCAGTACTTC

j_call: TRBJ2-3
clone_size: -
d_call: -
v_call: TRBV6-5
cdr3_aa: CASSQRSSTDTQYF
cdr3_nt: TGTGCCAGCAGTCAACGATCTAGCACAGATACGCAGTATTTT

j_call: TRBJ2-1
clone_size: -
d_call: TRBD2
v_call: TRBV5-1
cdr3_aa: CASRSPLAGGPENEQFF
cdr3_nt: TGCGCCAGCAGGTCGCCCCTAGCGGGAGGGCCGGAAAATGAGCAGTTCTTC

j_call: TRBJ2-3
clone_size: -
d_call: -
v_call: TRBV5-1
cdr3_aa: CASSDGRRADTQYF
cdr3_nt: TGCGCCAGCAGCGACGGTCGGAGGGCAGATACGCAGTATTTT

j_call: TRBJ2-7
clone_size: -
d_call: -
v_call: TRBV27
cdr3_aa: CASSTYYEQYF
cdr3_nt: TGTGCCAGCAGTACTTACTACGAGCAGTACTTC

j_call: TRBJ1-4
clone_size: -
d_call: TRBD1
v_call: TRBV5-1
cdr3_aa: CASSLPDRGSEKLFF
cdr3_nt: TGCGCCAGCAGCCTACCGGACAGGGGAAGTGAAAAACTGTTTTTT

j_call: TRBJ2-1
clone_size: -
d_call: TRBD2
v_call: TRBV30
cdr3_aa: CAYHPFSGGAYNEQFF
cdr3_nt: TGTGCCTATCACCCCTTTAGCGGGGGGGCCTACAATGAGCAGTTCTTC

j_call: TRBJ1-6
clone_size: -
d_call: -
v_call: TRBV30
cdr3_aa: CAWSVMRGVNSPLHF
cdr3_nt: TGTGCCTGGAGTGTAATGCGAGGTGTGAATTCACCCCTCCACTTT

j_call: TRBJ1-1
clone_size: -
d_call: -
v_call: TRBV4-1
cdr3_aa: CASTSTQNTEAFF
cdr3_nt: TGCGCCAGCACCTCGACCCAGAACACTGAAGCTTTCTTT

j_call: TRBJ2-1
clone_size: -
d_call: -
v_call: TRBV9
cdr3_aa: CASSGPGLYNEQFF
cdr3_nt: TGTGCCAGCAGCGGACCTGGCCTCTACAATGAGCAGTTCTTC